The 15 T cell receptor beta chains below all came from one sample that was sequenced in a study of cytomegalovirus exposure and HLA in healthy donors (dated by TCRdb to the late 2010s). Libraries were prepared through the immunoSEQ multiplex PCR assay. A mixture of 60 forward primers for TCR Vbeta segments and 13 reverse primers for TCR Jbeta segments was used in the multiplex PCR. Here the immuneACCESS table is served through TCRdb, limited to in-frame sequences with V and J called. Missing clones are a known gap in these copies; in checked studies unresolved V genes cover under half, and the rest lacks a known reason. Across this sample there are about 140,000 clones, with around 80% seen only once. In total, the top ten clones hold approximately 6.2% of the sample. Sample: PBMCs. These receptors originate from a middle-aged man in good health and CMV-seropositive.

The sample holds one count of this clone. The rearrangement uses TRBV7-2 and TRBJ2-1; 9 positions agree with TRBD2. Germline lookup yields CDR1 SGHTA and CDR2 FQGNSA. The CDR3 sequence is 18 residues long. Germline trimming cut 1 base from V and 0 bases from J; bases unmatched to any gene: 7. The CDR3 loop reads CASSLVGGGRGSYNEQFF. The CDR3 DNA reads TGTGCCAGCAGCTTAGTTGGTGGCGGGAGGGGCTCCTACAATGAGCAGTTCTTC.

This clone was found a few times. The J gene is TRBJ1-2, the V gene TRBV5-6, with D possibly matching TRBD1 (6 bases). V shed 5 bases and J shed 3 bases, with 14 bases lying between them. CDR1 and CDR2 (germline): SGHDT, YYEEEE. The CDR3 covers 14 residues. In nucleotides, the CDR3 is TGTGCCAGCAGTCCCGCAGGGGATGACTATGGCTACACCTTC. Translation: CASSPAGDDYGYTF.

Turning to this clone: Different DNA sequences within this sample yield the same CDR3. The CDR3 nucleotides read TGCGCCAGCCAGACAAGCTCCTATAATTCACCCCTCCACTTT. Its translation is CASQTSSYNSPLHF. The chain recombines TRBV5-1 with TRBJ1-6; D call uncertain. The V gene's germline CDR1 is SGHRS and CDR2 YFSETQ. The length of the CDR3 is 14 residues. Trimming took off 7 bases at V and 0 bases at J, with 8 bases between the two ends.

The chain links TRBV9 to TRBJ1-2, with 9 bases matching TRBD1. The CDR3 consists of 13 residues. J was trimmed by 6 bases and V by 3 bases; bases with no gene match: 3. CDR1 and CDR2 from the germline V gene are SGDLS and YYNGEE. In DNA, the CDR3 is TGTGCCAGCAGCGCCCGGACAGGGGATGGCTACACCTTC. Amino acid sequence: CASSARTGDGYTF.

V gene TRBV7-9 combines with J gene TRBJ1-4; D not certain. In germline, CDR1 is SEHNR, CDR2 FQNEAQ (reference sequence). Trimming removed 3 bases from V and 3 bases from J, with 14 bases in between. The CDR3 has 16 amino acids. Written as DNA, the CDR3 is TGTGCCAGCAGCTTGGACCTCATCGGGGCTAATGAAAAACTGTTTTTT. Its protein product is CASSLDLIGANEKLFF.

This rearrangement joins TRBV6-6 to TRBJ1-4; a weak D match, TRBD1 (6 bases). V was pared by 6 bases and J by 6 bases, with 14 bases between. Germline CDR1 is MNHNY and CDR2 is SVGAGI (reference sequence). This CDR3 has 14 residues. CDR3 sequence: CASSYTGIDEKLFF. CDR3 nucleotides: TGTGCCAGCAGCTATACAGGGATCGATGAAAAACTGTTTTTT.

The V gene is TRBV6-1, the J gene TRBJ2-7, with D perhaps TRBD2 (6 bases). The ends were cut back, 7 bases at V and 2 bases at J, with 9 bases in the middle. The CDR3 sequence is 12 residues long. The V gene's germline CDR1 is MNHNS and CDR2 SASEGT. The CDR3 region is CASIADAYEQYF. The CDR3 nucleotides are TGTGCCAGCATAGCGGATGCCTACGAGCAGTACTTC.

This sequence joins TRBV6-5 and TRBJ1-1; D is undetermined. The V gene lost 8 bases and the J gene lost 6 bases, with 13 bases spanning the gap. CDR3 length equals 12 residues. CDR1 and CDR2 (germline): MNHEY, SVGAGI. As DNA, the CDR3 is TGTGCCAGCGGGAGGGTCGGGCCTGAAGCTTTCTTT. It translates to CASGRVGPEAFF.

The rearrangement uses TRBV18 and TRBJ1-5; TRBD1 agrees at 10 bases. Germline values: CDR1 KGHSH, CDR2 LQKENI. This CDR3 is 18 amino acids long. With 1 base clipped from V and 0 bases from J, the junction kept 6 bases outside the gene matches. CDR3 region: CASSPRGTGVGSNQPQHF. The CDR3 nucleotides read TGTGCCAGCTCACCACGGGGGACAGGGGTAGGTAGCAATCAGCCCCAGCATTTT.

The rearrangement links TRBV11-2 to TRBJ2-7; the D gene is possibly TRBD2 (6 bases). This CDR3 comprises 13 residues. Trimming pared 5 bases from V and 6 bases from J, leaving 14 bases between. CDR1 is SGHAT and CDR2 is FQNNGV in the germline V gene. The CDR3 here is CASSLIRAGEQYF. For the CDR3, the DNA is TGTGCCAGCAGCCTAATTCGAGCGGGCGAGCAGTACTTC.

This clone was recorded only once. The chain is built from TRBV6-5 and TRBJ1-5; 7 bases are shared with TRBD1. The CDR3 sequence is 15 residues long. Trimming cost V 6 bases and J 2 bases; bases outside gene matches: 7. Germline loops: CDR1 MNHEY, CDR2 SVGAGI. CDR3 sequence: CASSQDRVGNQPQHF. CDR3 in DNA: TGTGCCAGCAGCCAAGACAGGGTGGGCAATCAGCCCCAGCATTTT.

This clone has more than one count but fewer than ten. The J gene is TRBJ1-2, the V gene TRBV11-2; D gene ambiguous. Per germline, CDR1 SGHAT and CDR2 FQNNGV. The CDR3 runs to 13 residues. V was cut by 3 bases and J by 0 bases, with 5 bases left in between. This CDR3 reads CASSFPANYGYTF. For the CDR3, the DNA is TGTGCCAGCAGCTTCCCAGCTAACTATGGCTACACCTTC.

This rearrangement joins TRBV11-2 to TRBJ1-2; unclear D gene. Trimming stripped 1 base from V and 2 bases from J, with 11 bases between. Germline V gene lookup returns CDR1 SGHAT and CDR2 FQNNGV. The CDR3 is 15 residues long. In DNA form, the CDR3 reads TGTGCCAGCAGCTTAGGCGGGGAATCGAACTATGGCTACACCTTC. This codes for CASSLGGESNYGYTF. Looking up the rest from reference TRBV11-2 and TRBJ1-2 gives the full variable domain: EAGVAQSPRYKIIEKRQSVAFWCNPISGHATLYWYQQILGQGPKLLIQFQNNGVVDDSQLPKDRFSAERLKGVDSTLKIQPAKLEDSAVYLCASSLGGESNYGYTFGSGTRLTVV.

The rearrangement uses TRBV19 and TRBJ2-1; 8 positions agree with TRBD1. The CDR3 loop spans 13 amino acids. V was clipped by 10 bases and J by 3 bases; unmatched bases: 5. Germline CDR1 is LNHDA and CDR2 is SQIVND (reference sequence). The CDR3 nucleotides read TGTGCCACCAGGGGGCGCGGCTACAATGAGCAGTTCTTC. Its protein product is CATRGRGYNEQFF.

The rearrangement links TRBV6-1 to TRBJ1-2, with 11 bases that match TRBD1. The germline V gene has CDR1 MNHNS and CDR2 SASEGT. V shed 5 bases, J shed 12 bases, and the junction held 8 bases outside the gene matches. The CDR3 extends over 13 amino acids. The DNA for the CDR3 is TGTGCCAGCAGTCTTGAGGACAGGGGGCATGACACCTTC. As protein: CASSLEDRGHDTF.